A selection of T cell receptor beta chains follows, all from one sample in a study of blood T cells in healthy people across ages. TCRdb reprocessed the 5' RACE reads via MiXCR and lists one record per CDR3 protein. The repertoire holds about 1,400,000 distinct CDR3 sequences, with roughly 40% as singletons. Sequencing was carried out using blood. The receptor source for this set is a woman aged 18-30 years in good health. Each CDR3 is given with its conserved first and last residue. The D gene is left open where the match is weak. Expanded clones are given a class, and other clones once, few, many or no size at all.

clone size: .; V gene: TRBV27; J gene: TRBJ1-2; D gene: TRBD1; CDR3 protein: CASSLGTGTSKDGYTF; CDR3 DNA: TGTGCCAGCAGCTTGGGGACAGGGACATCCAAGGATGGCTACACCTTC
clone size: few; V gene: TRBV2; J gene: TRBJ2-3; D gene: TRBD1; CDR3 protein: CASSEGQGEDTQYF; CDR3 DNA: TGTGCCAGCAGTGAAGGGCAGGGGGAAGATACGCAGTATTTT
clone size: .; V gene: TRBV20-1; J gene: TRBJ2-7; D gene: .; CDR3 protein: CSASASLVVQYF; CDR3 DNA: TGCAGTGCTAGCGCCTCCCTAGTTGTGCAGTACTTC
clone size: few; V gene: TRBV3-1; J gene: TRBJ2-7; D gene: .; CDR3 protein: CASSQAWYTEQYF; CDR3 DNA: TGTGCCAGCAGCCAAGCTTGGTACACCGAGCAGTACTTC
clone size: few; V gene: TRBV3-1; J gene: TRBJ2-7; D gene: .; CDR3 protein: CASSPRVAASYEQYF; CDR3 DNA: TGTGCCAGCAGCCCTCGGGTAGCGGCGTCCTACGAGCAGTACTTC
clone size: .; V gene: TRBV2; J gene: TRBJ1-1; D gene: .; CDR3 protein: CTSSDWTEAFF; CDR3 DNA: TGTACCAGCAGTGATTGGACTGAAGCTTTCTTT
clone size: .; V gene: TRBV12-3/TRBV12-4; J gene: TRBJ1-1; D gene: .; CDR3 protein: CASSPGPPGAFF; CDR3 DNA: TGTGCCAGCAGCCCGGGTCCCCCTGGAGCTTTCTTT
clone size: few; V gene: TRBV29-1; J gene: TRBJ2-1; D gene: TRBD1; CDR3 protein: CSVEDFGDRDNNEQFF; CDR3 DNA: TGCAGCGTTGAAGATTTTGGGGACAGGGACAACAATGAGCAGTTCTTC
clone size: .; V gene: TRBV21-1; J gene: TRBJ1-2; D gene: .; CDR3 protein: CASSKTRASNYGYTF; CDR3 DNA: TGTGCCAGCAGCAAAACAAGGGCCTCTAACTATGGCTACACCTTC
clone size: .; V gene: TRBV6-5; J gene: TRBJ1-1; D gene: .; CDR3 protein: CASRTPNTEAFF; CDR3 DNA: TGTGCCAGCAGAACACCGAACACTGAAGCTTTCTTT
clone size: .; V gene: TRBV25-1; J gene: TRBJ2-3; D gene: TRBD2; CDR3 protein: CASALAGGTGTQYF; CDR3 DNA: TGTGCCAGCGCCTTAGCGGGGGGGACAGGTACGCAGTATTTT
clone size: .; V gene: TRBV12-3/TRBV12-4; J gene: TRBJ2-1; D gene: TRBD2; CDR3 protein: CASSLAGEPKLSFF; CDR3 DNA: TGTGCCAGCAGTTTGGCGGGAGAGCCTAAATTATCGTTCTTC
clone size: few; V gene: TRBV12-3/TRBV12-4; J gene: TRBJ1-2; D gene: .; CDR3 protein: CASSPEASAYGYTF; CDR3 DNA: TGTGCCAGCAGCCCAGAGGCATCCGCCTATGGCTACACCTTC
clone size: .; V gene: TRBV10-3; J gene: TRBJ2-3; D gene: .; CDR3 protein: CAIRGGPSLTDTQYF; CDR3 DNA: TGTGCCATCAGGGGGGGACCCTCCCTCACAGATACGCAGTATTTT
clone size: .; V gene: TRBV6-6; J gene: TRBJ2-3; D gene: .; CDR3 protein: CASKVVDTQYF; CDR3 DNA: TGTGCCAGCAAGGTTGTAGATACGCAGTATTTT
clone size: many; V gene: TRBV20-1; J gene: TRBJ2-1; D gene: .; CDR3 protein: CSAPPGRDTFYEQFF; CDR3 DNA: TGCAGTGCTCCCCCGGGGCGGGACACATTCTATGAGCAGTTCTTC
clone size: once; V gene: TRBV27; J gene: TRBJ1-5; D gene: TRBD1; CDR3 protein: CASRPGTGYSNQPQHF; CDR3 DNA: TGTGCCAGCCGCCCAGGGACAGGGTATAGCAATCAGCCCCAGCATTTT
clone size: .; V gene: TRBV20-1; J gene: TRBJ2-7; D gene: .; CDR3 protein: CSARDQGLPTYEQYF; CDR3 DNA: TGCAGTGCTAGAGACCAGGGACTCCCAACCTACGAGCAGTACTTC
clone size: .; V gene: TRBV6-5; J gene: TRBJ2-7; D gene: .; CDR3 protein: CASRVGPSYEQYF; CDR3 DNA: TGTGCCAGCAGGGTAGGTCCCTCCTACGAGCAGTACTTC
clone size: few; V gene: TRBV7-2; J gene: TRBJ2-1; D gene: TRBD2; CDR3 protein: CASSPTSGRDEQFF; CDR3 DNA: TGTGCCAGCAGCCCGACTAGCGGGAGGGATGAGCAGTTCTTC
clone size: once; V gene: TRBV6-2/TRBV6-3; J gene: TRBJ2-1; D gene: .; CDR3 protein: CASSYALGGEQFF; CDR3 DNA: TGTGCCAGCAGTTACGCCCTCGGGGGTGAGCAGTTCTTC
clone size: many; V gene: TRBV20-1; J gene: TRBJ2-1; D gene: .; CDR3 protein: CSARQPFSYNEQFF; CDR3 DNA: TGCAGTGCTAGACAGCCCTTCTCCTACAATGAGCAGTTCTTC
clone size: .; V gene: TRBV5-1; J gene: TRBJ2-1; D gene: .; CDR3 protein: CASSLGTSYDEQFF; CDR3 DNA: TGCGCCAGCAGCCTAGGGACGTCGTACGATGAGCAGTTCTTC
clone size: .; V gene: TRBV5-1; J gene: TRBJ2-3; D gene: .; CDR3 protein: CASSRRALRGGTDTQYF; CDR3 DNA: TGCGCCAGCAGCAGACGGGCTCTCCGGGGAGGCACAGATACGCAGTATTTT
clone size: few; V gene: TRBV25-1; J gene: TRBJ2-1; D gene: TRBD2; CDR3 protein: CASSEVSGSGSYNEQFF; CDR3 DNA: TGTGCCAGCAGTGAAGTTAGCGGGAGTGGCTCCTACAATGAGCAGTTCTTC
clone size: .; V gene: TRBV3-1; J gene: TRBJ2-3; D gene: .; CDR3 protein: CASSPLSTAADTQYF; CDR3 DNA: TGTGCCAGCAGCCCCTTATCGACAGCGGCGGATACGCAGTATTTT
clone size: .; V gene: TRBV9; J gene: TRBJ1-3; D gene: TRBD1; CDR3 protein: CASSGQGGNSGNAIYF; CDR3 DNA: TGTGCCAGCAGCGGACAGGGGGGGAACTCTGGAAACGCCATATATTTT
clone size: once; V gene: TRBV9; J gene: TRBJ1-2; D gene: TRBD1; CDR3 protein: CASSVDGTGPPYGYTF; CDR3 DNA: TGTGCCAGCAGCGTAGACGGGACAGGGCCTCCCTATGGCTACACCTTC
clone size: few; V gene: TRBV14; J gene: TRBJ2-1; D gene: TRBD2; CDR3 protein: CASSRQRTRDEQFF; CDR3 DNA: TGTGCCAGCAGCCGGCAAAGGACTAGAGATGAGCAGTTCTTC
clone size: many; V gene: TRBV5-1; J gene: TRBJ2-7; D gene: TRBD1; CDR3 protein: CASSPQGGTGTYEQYF; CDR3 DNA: TGCGCCAGCAGCCCACAAGGTGGGACAGGGACATACGAGCAGTACTTC
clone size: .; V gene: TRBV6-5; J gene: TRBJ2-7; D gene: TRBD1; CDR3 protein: CASSDDREHEQYF; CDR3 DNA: TGTGCCAGCAGTGATGACAGGGAGCACGAGCAGTACTTC
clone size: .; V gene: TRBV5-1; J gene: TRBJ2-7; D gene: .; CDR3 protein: CASSFRGPTYEQYF; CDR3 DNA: TGCGCCAGCAGCTTCAGGGGACCCACCTACGAGCAGTACTTC
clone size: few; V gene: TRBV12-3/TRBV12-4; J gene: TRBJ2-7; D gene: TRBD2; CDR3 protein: CASSLVSGGSLYEQYF; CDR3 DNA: TGTGCCAGCAGTTTGGTTAGCGGGGGATCTCTCTACGAGCAGTACTTC
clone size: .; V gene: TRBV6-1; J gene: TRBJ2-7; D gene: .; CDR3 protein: CASSGNGFYEQYF; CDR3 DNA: TGTGCCAGCAGTGGGAACGGGTTCTACGAGCAGTACTTC
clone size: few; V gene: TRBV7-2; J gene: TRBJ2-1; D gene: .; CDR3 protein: CASSLGMANEQFF; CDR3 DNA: TGTGCCAGCAGCCTGGGAATGGCCAATGAGCAGTTCTTC
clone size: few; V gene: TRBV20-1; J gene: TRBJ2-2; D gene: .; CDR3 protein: CSARGDRNTGELFF; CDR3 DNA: TGCAGTGCCCGGGGGGACAGGAACACCGGGGAGCTGTTTTTT
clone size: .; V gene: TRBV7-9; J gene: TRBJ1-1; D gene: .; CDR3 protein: CASSSPGWNPLNTEAFF; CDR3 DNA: TGTGCCAGCAGCTCTCCCGGGTGGAATCCTCTGAACACTGAAGCTTTCTTT
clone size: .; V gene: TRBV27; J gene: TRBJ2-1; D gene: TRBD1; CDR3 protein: CASSSWRQGKYNEQFF; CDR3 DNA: TGTGCCAGCAGTTCCTGGAGACAGGGAAAGTACAATGAGCAGTTCTTC
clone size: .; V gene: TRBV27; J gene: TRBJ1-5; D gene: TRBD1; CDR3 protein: CASRWTGVNRPQHF; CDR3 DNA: TGTGCCAGCAGATGGACAGGGGTAAATCGGCCCCAGCATTTT
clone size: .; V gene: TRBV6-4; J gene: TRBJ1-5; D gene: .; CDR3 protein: CASSVLEGRHTGNQPQHF; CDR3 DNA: TGTGCCAGCAGTGTCCTGGAGGGTAGACATACGGGGAATCAGCCCCAGCATTTT
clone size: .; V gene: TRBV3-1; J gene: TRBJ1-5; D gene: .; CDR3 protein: CASSQHRDSNQPQHF; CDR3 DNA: TGTGCCAGCAGCCAGCACAGGGATAGCAATCAGCCCCAGCATTTT
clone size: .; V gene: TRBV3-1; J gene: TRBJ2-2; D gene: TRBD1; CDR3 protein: CATTDRVNTGELFF; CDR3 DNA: TGTGCCACCACGGACAGGGTGAACACCGGGGAGCTGTTTTTT
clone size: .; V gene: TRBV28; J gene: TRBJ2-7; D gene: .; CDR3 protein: CASRRTAAYEQYF; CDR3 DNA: TGTGCCAGCAGAAGGACAGCCGCCTACGAGCAGTACTTC
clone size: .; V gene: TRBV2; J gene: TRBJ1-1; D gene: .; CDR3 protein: CASSERVTANTEAFF; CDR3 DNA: TGTGCCAGCAGTGAACGTGTGACAGCAAACACTGAAGCTTTCTTT
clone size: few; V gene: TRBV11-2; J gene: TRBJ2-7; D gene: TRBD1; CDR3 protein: CASSFTELGQGSHEQYF; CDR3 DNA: TGTGCCAGCAGCTTTACCGAGTTGGGACAGGGTTCCCACGAGCAGTACTTC
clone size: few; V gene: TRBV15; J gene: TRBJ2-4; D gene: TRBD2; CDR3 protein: CATSRKSTSGTVAKNIQYF; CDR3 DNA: TGTGCCACCAGCAGAAAATCGACTAGCGGGACCGTAGCCAAAAACATTCAGTACTTC